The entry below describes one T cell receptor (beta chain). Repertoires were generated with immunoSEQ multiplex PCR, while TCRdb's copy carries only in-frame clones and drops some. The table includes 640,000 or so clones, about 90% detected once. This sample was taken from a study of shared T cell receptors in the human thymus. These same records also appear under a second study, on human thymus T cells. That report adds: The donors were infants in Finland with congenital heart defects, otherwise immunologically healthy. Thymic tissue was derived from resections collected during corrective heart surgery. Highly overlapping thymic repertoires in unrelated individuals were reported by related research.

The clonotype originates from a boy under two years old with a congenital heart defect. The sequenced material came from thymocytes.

The CDR3 sequence is CASSEGTSGTTDTQYF. CDR3 DNA: TGTGCCAGCAGCGAGGGGACTAGCGGAACCACAGATACGCAGTATTTT. The chain carries TRBV9 and TRBJ2-3; TRBD2 agrees at 11 bases. V lost 3 bases to trimming and J lost 2 bases; unmatched junction nucleotides: 5. The germline V gene encodes CDR1 SGDLS and CDR2 YYNGEE. This CDR3 is built from 16 residues.